Listed below are T cell receptor beta chains from one sample, sequenced in a study of cytomegalovirus exposure and HLA in healthy donors. This table comes from immunoSEQ multiplex PCR, and its TCRdb copy is limited to in-frame clones, with some not included. The data hold some 140,000 clones, with more than 75% observed a single time. Sequences were obtained from PBMCs. Receptors originate from a woman aged 25-40 years in good health and CMV-seronegative. Each CDR3 is given with its conserved first and last residue. D genes are given only for firm matches. The size field is filled for only some rows; it gives once, few, many or a size class.

abundance: .
j_gene: TRBJ2-1
v_gene: TRBV5-1
d_gene: TRBD2
CDR3aa: CASSLVTSGRHNEQFF
CDR3nt: TGCGCCAGCAGCTTGGTAACTAGCGGGAGACACAATGAGCAGTTCTTC

abundance: .
j_gene: TRBJ1-2
v_gene: TRBV7-9
d_gene: .
CDR3aa: CASSLTTNYGYTF
CDR3nt: TGTGCCAGCAGCTTAACAACTAACTATGGCTACACCTTC

abundance: .
j_gene: TRBJ2-3
v_gene: TRBV13
d_gene: .
CDR3aa: CASSLGLRGWADTQYF
CDR3nt: TGTGCCAGCAGCTTAGGCCTTAGAGGGTGGGCAGATACGCAGTATTTT

abundance: .
j_gene: TRBJ2-1
v_gene: TRBV5-1
d_gene: TRBD2
CDR3aa: CASSFQRGALNLYNEQFF
CDR3nt: TGCGCCAGCAGCTTCCAGCGGGGGGCCCTCAATCTATACAATGAGCAGTTCTTC

abundance: .
j_gene: TRBJ2-5
v_gene: TRBV30
d_gene: .
CDR3aa: CAWSAASVGETQYF
CDR3nt: TGTGCCTGGAGTGCGGCTAGCGTTGGCGAGACCCAGTACTTC

abundance: .
j_gene: TRBJ2-1
v_gene: TRBV28
d_gene: TRBD2
CDR3aa: CASSPGLASSFEQFF
CDR3nt: TGTGCCAGCAGTCCCGGACTAGCGTCGTCTTTTGAGCAGTTCTTC

abundance: .
j_gene: TRBJ1-2
v_gene: TRBV9
d_gene: .
CDR3aa: CASSVGGMSAYGYTF
CDR3nt: TGTGCCAGCAGCGTAGGTGGCATGAGCGCCTATGGCTACACCTTC

abundance: .
j_gene: TRBJ2-2
v_gene: TRBV4-2
d_gene: TRBD1
CDR3aa: CASSQGTGPNTGELFF
CDR3nt: TGTGCCAGCAGCCAAGGGACAGGACCGAACACCGGGGAGCTGTTTTTT

abundance: .
j_gene: TRBJ1-3
v_gene: TRBV4-1
d_gene: .
CDR3aa: CASSQLEGNTIYF
CDR3nt: TGCGCCAGCAGCCAATTGGAGGGAAACACCATATATTTT

abundance: .
j_gene: TRBJ2-1
v_gene: TRBV7-9
d_gene: .
CDR3aa: CASSQGQPYNEQFF
CDR3nt: TGTGCCAGCAGCCAAGGACAGCCCTACAATGAGCAGTTCTTC

abundance: .
j_gene: TRBJ2-7
v_gene: TRBV28
d_gene: .
CDR3aa: CASSFRTAYYEQYF
CDR3nt: TGTGCCAGCAGTTTCCGGACAGCCTACTACGAGCAGTACTTC

abundance: .
j_gene: TRBJ2-3
v_gene: TRBV6-5
d_gene: .
CDR3aa: CASSSRRGSTDTQYF
CDR3nt: TGTGCCAGCAGTTCCAGGAGGGGTAGCACAGATACGCAGTATTTT

abundance: .
j_gene: TRBJ2-3
v_gene: TRBV11-2
d_gene: TRBD2
CDR3aa: CASSPRTSGGDTQYF
CDR3nt: TGTGCCAGCAGCCCGCGGACTAGCGGGGGCGATACGCAGTATTTT

abundance: .
j_gene: TRBJ1-1
v_gene: TRBV7-9
d_gene: .
CDR3aa: CASSLYLGAEAFF
CDR3nt: TGTGCCAGCAGCCTTTATTTAGGGGCTGAAGCTTTCTTT

abundance: .
j_gene: TRBJ1-1
v_gene: TRBV20-1
d_gene: .
CDR3aa: CSAEGRREAFF
CDR3nt: TGCAGTGCCGAGGGCCGTCGCGAAGCTTTCTTT

abundance: .
j_gene: TRBJ2-3
v_gene: TRBV7-3
d_gene: .
CDR3aa: CASSSTDTQYF
CDR3nt: TGTGCCAGCAGCTCAACAGATACGCAGTATTTT

abundance: once
j_gene: TRBJ1-2
v_gene: TRBV10-3
d_gene: .
CDR3aa: CAISDSRTVNYGYTF
CDR3nt: TGTGCCATCAGTGACTCCAGGACAGTGAACTATGGCTACACCTTC

abundance: .
j_gene: TRBJ2-1
v_gene: TRBV25-1
d_gene: TRBD2
CDR3aa: CASSEGPTSGVYNEQFF
CDR3nt: TGTGCCAGCAGTGAAGGGCCGACTAGCGGGGTTTACAATGAGCAGTTCTTC

abundance: .
j_gene: TRBJ1-4
v_gene: TRBV27
d_gene: TRBD1
CDR3aa: CASRTGRANEKLFF
CDR3nt: TGTGCCAGCAGGACAGGGCGGGCTAATGAAAAACTGTTTTTT

abundance: .
j_gene: TRBJ1-4
v_gene: TRBV7-9
d_gene: TRBD1
CDR3aa: CASSVGTGLEKLFF
CDR3nt: TGTGCCAGCAGCGTCGGGACAGGGCTTGAAAAACTGTTTTTT

abundance: .
j_gene: TRBJ2-7
v_gene: TRBV2
d_gene: .
CDR3aa: CASKAQGGPNYEQYF
CDR3nt: TGTGCCAGCAAAGCCCAGGGAGGCCCGAACTACGAGCAGTACTTC

abundance: .
j_gene: TRBJ2-7
v_gene: TRBV7-8
d_gene: TRBD1
CDR3aa: CASSLTGGAYEQYF
CDR3nt: TGTGCCAGCAGCCTGACAGGGGGGGCCTACGAGCAGTACTTC

abundance: .
j_gene: TRBJ2-2
v_gene: TRBV5-1
d_gene: TRBD1
CDR3aa: CASSWTGGRAGELFF
CDR3nt: TGCGCCAGCAGCTGGACAGGGGGAAGGGCCGGGGAGCTGTTTTTT

abundance: .
j_gene: TRBJ2-1
v_gene: TRBV5-1
d_gene: TRBD2
CDR3aa: CASSFLADSYNEQFF
CDR3nt: TGCGCCAGCAGTTTTCTAGCGGACTCCTACAATGAGCAGTTCTTC

abundance: once
j_gene: TRBJ1-2
v_gene: TRBV5-1
d_gene: TRBD1
CDR3aa: CASSFFTGATGYTF
CDR3nt: TGCGCCAGCAGCTTCTTTACAGGGGCTACGGGCTACACCTTC

abundance: .
j_gene: TRBJ2-3
v_gene: TRBV28
d_gene: .
CDR3aa: CASSFPGRVRRGSTDTQYF
CDR3nt: TGTGCCAGCAGTTTTCCCGGGCGGGTTCGGAGGGGTAGCACAGATACGCAGTATTTT

abundance: .
j_gene: TRBJ2-3
v_gene: TRBV5-1
d_gene: .
CDR3aa: CASSLDTSTDTQYF
CDR3nt: TGCGCCAGCAGCTTGGACACCTCCACAGATACGCAGTATTTT

abundance: once
j_gene: TRBJ1-5
v_gene: TRBV6-6
d_gene: TRBD1
CDR3aa: CASRDRIYYSNQPQHF
CDR3nt: TGTGCCAGCAGGGACAGGATTTATTATAGCAATCAGCCCCAGCATTTT

abundance: .
j_gene: TRBJ2-5
v_gene: TRBV5-1
d_gene: .
CDR3aa: CASSLVKAVQETQYF
CDR3nt: TGCGCCAGCAGCTTGGTCAAGGCGGTCCAAGAGACCCAGTACTTC

abundance: .
j_gene: TRBJ2-3
v_gene: TRBV7-6
d_gene: TRBD2
CDR3aa: CASSFRRGTSGRADTQYF
CDR3nt: TGTGCCAGCAGCTTCAGGCGAGGGACTAGCGGGAGGGCAGATACGCAGTATTTT

abundance: .
j_gene: TRBJ1-2
v_gene: TRBV5-6
d_gene: .
CDR3aa: CASSFGESSYGYTF
CDR3nt: TGTGCCAGCAGCTTCGGGGAAAGTAGCTATGGCTACACCTTC

abundance: .
j_gene: TRBJ2-1
v_gene: TRBV4-2
d_gene: .
CDR3aa: CASSQEATRWGVWNEQFF
CDR3nt: TGTGCCAGCAGCCAAGAAGCTACACGGTGGGGGGTATGGAATGAGCAGTTCTTC

abundance: .
j_gene: TRBJ2-2
v_gene: TRBV9
d_gene: .
CDR3aa: CASSVQGPANTGELFF
CDR3nt: TGTGCCAGCAGCGTTCAGGGCCCCGCGAACACCGGGGAGCTGTTTTTT

abundance: .
j_gene: TRBJ2-3
v_gene: TRBV5-1
d_gene: .
CDR3aa: CASSLAGTDTQYF
CDR3nt: TGCGCCAGCAGCTTGGCAGGCACAGATACGCAGTATTTT

abundance: .
j_gene: TRBJ2-3
v_gene: TRBV28
d_gene: .
CDR3aa: CASSFRDTQYF
CDR3nt: TGTGCCAGCAGTTTCAGAGATACGCAGTATTTT

abundance: .
j_gene: TRBJ2-1
v_gene: TRBV5-1
d_gene: .
CDR3aa: CASSPYGESSYNEQFF
CDR3nt: TGCGCCAGCAGCCCCTACGGAGAGAGCTCCTACAATGAGCAGTTCTTC